These T cell receptor beta chains were read from a single sample in a study of T-cell reconstitution after alpha-beta-depleted transplantation in children. Each CDR3 protein gets one entry after TCRdb re-called the PCR reads with MiXCR. The table records hundreds of thousands of distinct CDR3 sequences, about 18% of them present only once. The sequencing here drew on PBMCs from the stem cell graft donor, taken from the stem cell graft. All receptors come from a human donor who donated a stem cell graft to a child with acute lymphoblastic leukemia. CDR3s include the opening cysteine and the closing phenylalanine or tryptophan. A D gene is named only where the DNA matches it firmly. Clone size appears in some rows only: once, few, many, or a class for an expanded clone.

J gene	D gene	V gene	clone size	CDR3 protein	CDR3 DNA
TRBJ2-7	TRBD2	TRBV10-2	-	CAMGLAGGPSGEQYF	TGCGCCATGGGACTAGCGGGAGGGCCCTCGGGGGAGCAGTACTTC
TRBJ2-7	-	TRBV12-3/TRBV12-4	-	CASSKNRALGSYEQYF	TGTGCCAGCAGTAAAAACAGGGCCTTAGGGTCCTACGAGCAGTACTTC
TRBJ1-4	-	TRBV7-8	-	CASSLAGFNLEKLFF	TGTGCCAGCAGCTTAGCTGGGTTTAATCTCGAAAAACTGTTTTTT
TRBJ2-3	-	TRBV11-2	few	CASSSVRGRRDTQYF	TGTGCCAGCAGCTCGGTCCGCGGTCGTCGAGATACGCAGTATTTT
TRBJ2-7	-	TRBV7-9	-	CASSFKKVSSSYEQYF	TGTGCCAGCAGCTTTAAAAAAGTCTCAAGCTCCTACGAGCAGTACTTC
TRBJ1-2	-	TRBV12-3/TRBV12-4	-	CASSFGVARGYTF	TGTGCCAGCAGTTTTGGGGTAGCGCGTGGCTACACCTTC
TRBJ1-5	TRBD1	TRBV20-1	-	CSATYRTGDSQPQHF	TGCAGTGCCACATATCGCACAGGGGATTCTCAGCCCCAGCATTTT
TRBJ2-3	-	TRBV30	few	CAWSVAGTDTQYF	TGTGCCTGGAGTGTTGCAGGCACAGATACGCAGTATTTT
TRBJ2-3	TRBD2	TRBV20-1	-	CSAMTSGSPDTQYF	TGCAGTGCTATGACTAGCGGGAGCCCAGATACGCAGTATTTT
TRBJ1-5	-	TRBV4-1	-	CASSQEGPPANQPQHF	TGCGCCAGCAGCCAAGAAGGGCCACCAGCCAATCAGCCCCAGCATTTT
TRBJ2-7	-	TRBV15	few	CATSRARNPSYEQYF	TGTGCCACCAGCAGAGCGCGGAATCCCTCCTACGAGCAGTACTTC
TRBJ2-7	TRBD2	TRBV27	-	CASSLSGGGSYEQYF	TGTGCCAGCAGTTTATCGGGGGGAGGGAGCTACGAGCAGTACTTC
TRBJ2-7	TRBD1	TRBV5-1	-	CASSLRDRTAYEQYF	TGCGCCAGCAGCCTCCGGGACAGAACCGCCTACGAGCAGTACTTC
TRBJ2-7	-	TRBV20-1	few	CSARTHYEQYF	TGCAGTGCTAGAACGCATTACGAGCAGTACTTC
TRBJ2-7	TRBD1	TRBV4-1	-	CASSQANRGPGEQYF	TGCGCCAGCAGCCAAGCTAACAGGGGCCCGGGGGAGCAGTACTTC
TRBJ1-5	-	TRBV5-1	-	CASSLGPGEQPQHF	TGCGCCAGCAGCTTGGGTCCCGGGGAACAGCCCCAGCATTTT
TRBJ2-3	-	TRBV7-9	few	CASSAPADTDTQYF	TGTGCCAGCAGCGCCCCAGCGGACACAGATACGCAGTATTTT
TRBJ1-2	-	TRBV5-1	-	CASSLPQAGDYGYTF	TGCGCCAGCAGTCTCCCTCAGGCGGGGGACTATGGCTACACCTTC
TRBJ1-1	TRBD1	TRBV20-1	-	CSPSYRGAFF	TGCAGTCCCTCCTACAGGGGAGCTTTCTTT
TRBJ1-2	-	TRBV4-1	-	CASSLRAHYGYTF	TGCGCCAGCAGCCTTCGCGCCCACTATGGCTACACCTTC
TRBJ1-3	TRBD1	TRBV4-1	-	CASSQPGQDSGNTIYF	TGCGCCAGCAGCCAGCCGGGACAGGACTCTGGAAACACCATATATTTT
TRBJ2-7	-	TRBV12-3/TRBV12-4	few	CASSGVLREQYF	TGTGCCAGCAGTGGCGTTCTTCGGGAGCAGTACTTC
TRBJ1-4	TRBD1	TRBV5-1	few	CASSFGDRGGGGEKLFF	TGCGCCAGCAGCTTCGGGGACAGGGGCGGAGGAGGTGAAAAACTGTTTTTT
TRBJ2-3	-	TRBV18	few	CASSPRLQTDTQYF	TGTGCCAGCTCACCGAGGTTACAAACAGATACGCAGTATTTT
TRBJ1-1	-	TRBV5-6	-	CASSLAEFVPEAFF	TGTGCCAGCAGCTTGGCTGAGTTCGTCCCTGAAGCTTTCTTT
TRBJ1-1	-	TRBV20-1	-	CSARVGLMNTEAFF	TGCAGTGCTAGGGTAGGACTCATGAACACTGAAGCTTTCTTT
TRBJ2-2	-	TRBV5-1	few	CASSLPRATGELFF	TGCGCCAGCAGCTTGCCGCGGGCCACCGGGGAGCTGTTTTTT
TRBJ2-7	-	TRBV14	-	CASSQDWKGVYEQYF	TGTGCCAGCAGCCAAGATTGGAAGGGGGTCTACGAGCAGTACTTC
TRBJ2-7	TRBD2	TRBV20-1	-	CSARRMRGAIEQYF	TGCAGTGCTAGACGTATGCGGGGGGCAATCGAGCAGTACTTC
TRBJ2-1	-	TRBV11-3	few	CASSSNVGNEQFF	TGTGCCAGCAGCTCCAACGTCGGTAATGAGCAGTTCTTC
TRBJ2-1	-	TRBV4-2	once	CASSHGLPGFNEQFF	TGTGCCAGCAGCCACGGGCTACCGGGCTTCAATGAGCAGTTCTTC
TRBJ2-7	TRBD2	TRBV5-6	-	CASRIRGGPYEQYF	TGTGCCAGCAGGATCCGGGGGGGACCCTACGAGCAGTACTTC
TRBJ2-1	TRBD2	TRBV5-1	-	CASWTSRLNNEQFF	TGCGCCAGCTGGACTAGCAGATTAAACAATGAGCAGTTCTTC
TRBJ2-4	-	TRBV15	-	CATSREQGLTKNIQYF	TGTGCCACCAGCAGAGAACAGGGACTAACAAAAAACATTCAGTACTTC
TRBJ2-1	-	TRBV7-9	-	CASSLGAGLGVEQFF	TGTGCCAGCAGCTTAGGGGCAGGGCTCGGTGTAGAGCAGTTCTTC
TRBJ2-1	TRBD1	TRBV12-3/TRBV12-4	few	CASRPGGQGHFF	TGTGCCAGCAGGCCCGGGGGACAGGGGCACTTCTTC
TRBJ2-1	-	TRBV7-2	-	CASTLGILFYNEQFF	TGTGCCAGCACCCTCGGGATCTTATTTTACAATGAGCAGTTCTTC
TRBJ1-4	TRBD1	TRBV7-9	-	CASSQGQGNEKLFF	TGTGCCAGCAGCCAGGGACAGGGTAATGAAAAACTGTTTTTT
TRBJ2-2	-	TRBV5-1	-	CASKGSDPTGELFF	TGCGCCAGCAAGGGATCGGACCCAACCGGGGAGCTGTTTTTT
TRBJ2-2	TRBD2	TRBV9	-	CASSVLPGVAGDGGELFF	TGTGCCAGCAGCGTCCTTCCCGGTGTAGCGGGAGACGGCGGGGAGCTGTTTTTT
TRBJ2-4	TRBD1	TRBV6-5	few	CASSPPGQVQYF	TGTGCCAGCAGTCCTCCGGGACAGGTTCAGTACTTC
TRBJ2-7	-	TRBV29-1	few	CSVRGEGSLSYEQYF	TGCAGCGTTAGGGGAGAAGGGTCACTCTCCTACGAGCAGTACTTC
TRBJ2-1	TRBD2	TRBV7-2	few	CASSLDSGRAYNEQFF	TGTGCCAGCAGCTTAGATAGCGGGAGGGCCTACAATGAGCAGTTCTTC
TRBJ2-7	-	TRBV27	-	CASSMRGGSYEQYF	TGTGCCAGCAGTATGAGGGGGGGGTCCTACGAGCAGTACTTC
TRBJ1-4	-	TRBV27	-	CASSFGGTATNEKLFF	TGTGCCAGCAGTTTTGGGGGCACCGCAACTAATGAAAAACTGTTTTTT
TRBJ1-1	TRBD1	TRBV5-1	-	CASSLSGGYTEAFF	TGCGCCAGCAGCTTGTCAGGGGGTTACACTGAAGCTTTCTTT
TRBJ2-7	TRBD2	TRBV10-3	-	CAISDFASGRDEQYF	TGTGCCATCAGTGATTTCGCTAGCGGGAGGGACGAGCAGTACTTC
TRBJ2-7	-	TRBV27	few	CASRDNPYEQYF	TGTGCCAGCAGGGACAATCCCTACGAGCAGTACTTC
TRBJ1-3	TRBD1	TRBV5-1	-	CASSLGTGGRGNTIYF	TGCGCCAGCAGCTTGGGGACAGGGGGTCGTGGAAACACCATATATTTT
TRBJ2-5	-	TRBV6-1	few	CASSVEGFREETQYF	TGTGCCAGCAGCGTAGAGGGGTTTCGGGAAGAGACCCAGTACTTC